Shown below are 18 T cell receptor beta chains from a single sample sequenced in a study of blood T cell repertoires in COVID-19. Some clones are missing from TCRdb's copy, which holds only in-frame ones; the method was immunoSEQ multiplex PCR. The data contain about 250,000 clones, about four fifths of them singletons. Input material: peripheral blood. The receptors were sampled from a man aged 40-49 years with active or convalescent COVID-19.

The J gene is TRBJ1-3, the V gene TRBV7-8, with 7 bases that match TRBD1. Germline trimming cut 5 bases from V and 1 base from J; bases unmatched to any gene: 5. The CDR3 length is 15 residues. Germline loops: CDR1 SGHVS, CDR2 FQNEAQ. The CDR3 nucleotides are TGTGCCAGCAGCCCCCAGGGGGTATCTGGAAACACCATATATTTT. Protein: CASSPQGVSGNTIYF.

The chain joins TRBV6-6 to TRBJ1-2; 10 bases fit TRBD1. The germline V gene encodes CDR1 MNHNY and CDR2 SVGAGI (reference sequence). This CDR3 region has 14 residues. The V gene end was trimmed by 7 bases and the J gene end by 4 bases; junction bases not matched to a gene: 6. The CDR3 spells CASTIGQGGYGYTF. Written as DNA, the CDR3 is TGTGCCAGCACCATTGGACAGGGGGGCTATGGCTACACCTTC.

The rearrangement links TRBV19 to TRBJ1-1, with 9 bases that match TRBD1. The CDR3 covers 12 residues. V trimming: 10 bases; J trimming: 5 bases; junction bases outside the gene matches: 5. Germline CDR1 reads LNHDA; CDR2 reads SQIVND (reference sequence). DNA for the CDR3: TGTGCCACGATAGACAGGGGGACTGAAGCTTTCTTT. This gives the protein CATIDRGTEAFF.

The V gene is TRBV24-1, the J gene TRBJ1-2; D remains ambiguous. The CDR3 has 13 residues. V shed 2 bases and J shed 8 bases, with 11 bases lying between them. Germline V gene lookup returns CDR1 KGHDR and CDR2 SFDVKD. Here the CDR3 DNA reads TGTGCCACCAGTGATTCGGGGAAAGGAGGCTACACCTTC. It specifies CATSDSGKGGYTF.

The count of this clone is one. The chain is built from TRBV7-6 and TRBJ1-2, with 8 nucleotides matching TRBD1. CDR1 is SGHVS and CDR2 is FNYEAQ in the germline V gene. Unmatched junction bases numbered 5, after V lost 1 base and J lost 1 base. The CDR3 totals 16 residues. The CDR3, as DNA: TGTGCCAGCAGCTTAGGAGGACAGGGAGGTAACTATGGCTACACCTTC. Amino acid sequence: CASSLGGQGGNYGYTF.

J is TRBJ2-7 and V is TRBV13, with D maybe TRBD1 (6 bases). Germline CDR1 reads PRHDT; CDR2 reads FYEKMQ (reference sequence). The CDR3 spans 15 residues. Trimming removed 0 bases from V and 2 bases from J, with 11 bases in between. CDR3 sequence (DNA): TGTGCCAGCAGCTTAGGGGCAGGGGAACCCTACGAGCAGTACTTC. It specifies CASSLGAGEPYEQYF.

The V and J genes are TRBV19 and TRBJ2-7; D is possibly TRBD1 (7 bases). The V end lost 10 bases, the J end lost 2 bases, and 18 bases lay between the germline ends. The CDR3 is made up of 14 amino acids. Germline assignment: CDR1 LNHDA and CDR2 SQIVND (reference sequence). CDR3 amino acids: CATAGQSRPYEQYF. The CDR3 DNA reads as TGTGCCACCGCGGGACAGTCACGTCCCTACGAGCAGTACTTC.

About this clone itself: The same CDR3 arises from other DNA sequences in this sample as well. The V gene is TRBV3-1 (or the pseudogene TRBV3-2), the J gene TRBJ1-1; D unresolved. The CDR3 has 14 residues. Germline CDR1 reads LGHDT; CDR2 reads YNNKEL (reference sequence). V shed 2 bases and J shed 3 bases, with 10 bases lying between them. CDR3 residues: CASSQSDRDTEAFF. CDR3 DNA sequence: TGTGCCAGCAGCCAATCGGATCGGGACACTGAAGCTTTCTTT.

This CDR3 reads CAWKSGGPNTGELFF. As DNA, the CDR3 is TGTGCCTGGAAGTCGGGGGGGCCGAACACCGGGGAGCTGTTTTTT. This chain links TRBV30 with TRBJ2-2; 8 bases line up with TRBD2. CDR3 length equals 15 residues. Germline CDR1 is GTSNPN and CDR2 is SVGIG (reference sequence). The trim removed 4 bases at V and 0 bases at J, leaving 4 bases unmatched.

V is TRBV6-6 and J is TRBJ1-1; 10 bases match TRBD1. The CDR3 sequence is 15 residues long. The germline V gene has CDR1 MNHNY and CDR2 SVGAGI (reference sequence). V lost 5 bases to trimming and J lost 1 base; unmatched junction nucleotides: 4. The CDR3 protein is CASSPRDRGNTEAFF. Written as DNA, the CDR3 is TGTGCCAGCAGTCCTCGGGACAGGGGGAACACTGAAGCTTTCTTT.

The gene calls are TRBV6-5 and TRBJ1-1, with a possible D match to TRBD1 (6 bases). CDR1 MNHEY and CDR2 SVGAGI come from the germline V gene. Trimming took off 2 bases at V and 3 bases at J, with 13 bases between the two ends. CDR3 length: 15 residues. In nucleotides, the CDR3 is TGTGCCAGCAGTTACCACGGCCCAGGGGACACTGAAGCTTTCTTT. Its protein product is CASSYHGPGDTEAFF.

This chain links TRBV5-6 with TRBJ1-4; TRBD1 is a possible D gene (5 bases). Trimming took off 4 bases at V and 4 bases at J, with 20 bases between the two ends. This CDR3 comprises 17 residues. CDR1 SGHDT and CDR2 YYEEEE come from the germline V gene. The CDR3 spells CASSPRGPRDRNEKLFF. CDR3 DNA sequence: TGTGCCAGCAGCCCTCGGGGTCCGCGGGACCGTAATGAAAAACTGTTTTTT.

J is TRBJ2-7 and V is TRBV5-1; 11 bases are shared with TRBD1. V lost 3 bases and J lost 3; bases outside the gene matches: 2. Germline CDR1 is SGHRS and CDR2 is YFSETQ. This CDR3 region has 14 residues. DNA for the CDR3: TGCGCCAGCAGCTCCGGGACAGGGGGCTACGAGCAGTACTTC. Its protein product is CASSSGTGGYEQYF. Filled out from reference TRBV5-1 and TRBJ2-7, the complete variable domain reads KAGVTQTPRYLIKTRGQQVTLSCSPISGHRSVSWYQQTPGQGLQFLFEYFSETQRNKGNFPGRFSGRQFSNSRSEMNVSTLELGDSALYLCASSSGTGGYEQYFGPGTRLTVT.

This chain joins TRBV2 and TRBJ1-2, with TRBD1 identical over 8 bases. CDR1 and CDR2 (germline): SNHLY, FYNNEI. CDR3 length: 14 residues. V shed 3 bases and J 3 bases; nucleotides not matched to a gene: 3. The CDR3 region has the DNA TGTGCCAGCAGTGAGTCAGGGGGCGACTATGGCTACACCTTC. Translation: CASSESGGDYGYTF. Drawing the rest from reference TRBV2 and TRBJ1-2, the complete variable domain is EPEVTQTPSHQVTQMGQEVILRCVPISNHLYFYWYRQILGQKVEFLVSFYNNEISEKSEIFDDQFSVERPDGSNFTLKIRSTKLEDSAMYFCASSESGGDYGYTFGSGTRLTVV.

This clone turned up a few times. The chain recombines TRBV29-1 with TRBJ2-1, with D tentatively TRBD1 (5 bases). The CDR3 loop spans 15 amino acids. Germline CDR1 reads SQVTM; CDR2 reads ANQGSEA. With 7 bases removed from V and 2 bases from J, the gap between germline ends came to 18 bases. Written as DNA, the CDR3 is TGCAGCGGTACCCATATCCCAGGGCCCTACAATGAGCAGTTCTTC. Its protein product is CSGTHIPGPYNEQFF.

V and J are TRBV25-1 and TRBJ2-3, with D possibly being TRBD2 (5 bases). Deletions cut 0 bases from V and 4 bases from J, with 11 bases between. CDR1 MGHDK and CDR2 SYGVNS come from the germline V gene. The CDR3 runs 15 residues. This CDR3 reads CASSEYGGLADTQYF. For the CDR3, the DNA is TGTGCCAGCAGTGAATATGGCGGGCTCGCAGATACGCAGTATTTT.

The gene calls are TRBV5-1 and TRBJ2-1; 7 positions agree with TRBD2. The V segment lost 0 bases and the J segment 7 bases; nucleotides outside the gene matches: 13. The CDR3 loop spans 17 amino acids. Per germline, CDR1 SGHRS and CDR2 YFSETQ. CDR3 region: CASSLVLAGEDPNEQFF. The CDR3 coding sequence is TGCGCCAGCAGCTTGGTCCTCGCGGGAGAGGATCCGAATGAGCAGTTCTTC.

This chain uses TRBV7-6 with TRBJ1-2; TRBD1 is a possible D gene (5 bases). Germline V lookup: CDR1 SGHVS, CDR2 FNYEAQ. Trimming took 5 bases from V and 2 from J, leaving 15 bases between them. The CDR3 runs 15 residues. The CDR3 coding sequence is TGTGCCAGCAGCGACAGTCCGGGCAACAACTATGGCTACACCTTC. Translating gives CASSDSPGNNYGYTF.